These 17 T cell receptor beta chains share one sample of origin, sequenced in a study of shared clonotypes between healthy human individuals. Method: immunoSEQ multiplex PCR; TCRdb's copy keeps in-frame clones and lacks some. In the table there are roughly 2,000,000 clones, 85% to 95% of which are singletons. Selected positively for CCR7 and CD45RO-negative, naive CD8 cells excluded terminally differentiated effector memory CD45RA+ cells. Sequenced material: naive CD8+ T cells sorted from blood. The receptor set was obtained from a man between 18 and 35 years old in good health.

V gene TRBV10-2 combines with J gene TRBJ1-5; 12 positions agree with TRBD1. Germline CDR1 WSHSY, CDR2 SAAADI. The CDR3 consists of 14 residues. J was trimmed by 6 bases and V by 8 bases; bases with no gene match: 5. The CDR3 sequence is CASRDRGHGQPQHF. CDR3 bases: TGCGCCAGCCGGGACAGGGGGCATGGTCAGCCCCAGCATTTT.

This chain links TRBV5-1 with TRBJ2-7, with D maybe TRBD2 (5 bases). V was cut by 5 bases and J by 2 bases, with 20 bases left in between. CDR1 SGHRS and CDR2 YFSETQ come from the germline V gene. The CDR3 consists of 16 residues. CDR3 DNA: TGCGCCAGCAGACCGGAGGCCGCTTTGGGTCCCTACGAGCAGTACTTC. Translated, it gives CASRPEAALGPYEQYF.

This clone showed up just a few times. V usage is TRBV29-1 and J usage is TRBJ1-1, with unresolved D. Trimming pared 1 base from V and 0 bases from J, leaving 3 bases between. This CDR3 comprises 12 residues. Germline CDR1 reads SQVTM; CDR2 reads ANQGSEA. The chain's CDR3 is CSVEVVNTEAFF. Here the CDR3 DNA reads TGCAGCGTTGAAGTGGTGAACACTGAAGCTTTCTTT.

This sequence joins TRBV27 and TRBJ2-7; 9 positions match TRBD1. This CDR3 spans 15 amino acids. Per the germline V gene, CDR1 is MNHEY and CDR2 is SMNVEV (reference sequence). With 1 base clipped from V and 1 base from J, the junction kept 2 bases outside the gene matches. CDR3 sequence reads: CASSLWGTGSYEQYF. DNA of the CDR3: TGTGCCAGCAGTTTATGGGGGACAGGGTCCTACGAGCAGTACTTC.

The rearrangement joins TRBV4-2 to TRBJ2-1; 7 bases align to TRBD2. CDR3 length: 14 amino acids. Trimming removed 4 bases from V and 6 bases from J; junction bases left unmatched: 6. The germline V gene encodes CDR1 LGHNA and CDR2 YNFKEQ. CDR3 nucleotide sequence: TGTGCCAGCAGCCCAGGCGGGGAGGGCAATGAGCAGTTCTTC. Residues: CASSPGGEGNEQFF.

The chain has TRBV5-6 and TRBJ1-1; no clear D. The V end was cut by 5 bases, the J end by 0 bases, with 20 bases between. The CDR3 is made up of 17 amino acids. CDR1 is SGHDT, CDR2 YYEEEE, per germline. The CDR3 here is CASSSIGRPPVNTEAFF. The CDR3 DNA reads TGTGCCAGCAGTTCCATCGGACGGCCCCCCGTGAACACTGAAGCTTTCTTT. Looking up the rest from reference TRBV5-6 and TRBJ1-1 gives the full variable domain: DAGVTQSPTHLIKTRGQQVTLRCSPKSGHDTVSWYQQALGQGPQFIFQYYEEEERQRGNFPDRFSGHQFPNYSSELNVNALLLGDSALYLCASSSIGRPPVNTEAFFGQGTRLTVV.

The chain links TRBV27 to TRBJ2-7; possibly TRBD2 for D (5 bases). CDR3 length: 16 amino acids. Per germline, CDR1 MNHEY and CDR2 SMNVEV (reference sequence). V was shortened by 0 bases and J by 4 bases, with 16 bases between the two germline ends. Here the CDR3 DNA reads TGTGCCAGCAGTTTATCGCCAGGCTCGGACTTTTACGAGCAGTACTTC. Its protein product is CASSLSPGSDFYEQYF.

CDR3 DNA: TGTGCCAGAAGCTTCACCGGGACTAGCGGGGGCCCTAGCACAGATACGCAGTATTTT. This gives the protein CARSFTGTSGGPSTDTQYF. This chain connects TRBV5-3 to TRBJ2-3; 14 positions match TRBD2. TRBV5-3 is an ORF for which the function is uncertain. J lost 0 bases, V lost 2 bases, and 8 bases had no gene match. This CDR3 spans 19 amino acids.

The chain carries TRBV4-1 and TRBJ2-7, with TRBD2 as a possible D gene (5 bases). Deletions cut 5 bases from V and 7 bases from J, with 15 bases between. The CDR3 length is 13 residues. Germline V gene lookup returns CDR1 MGHRA and CDR2 YSYEKL. CDR3: CASSWLLEEEQYF. The CDR3 nucleotides are TGCGCCAGCAGCTGGCTCCTGGAGGAGGAGCAGTACTTC.

As regards this clone: In the same sample, other DNA sequences code for this CDR3. The V call is TRBV11-1, the J call TRBJ2-7; 10 bases are a match to TRBD1. The V gene end was trimmed by 5 bases and the J gene end by 3 bases; junction bases not matched to a gene: 4. The germline V gene encodes CDR1 SGHAT and CDR2 FQDESV (reference sequence). The CDR3 runs 14 residues. CDR3 bases: TGTGCCAGCAGCCACGGACAGGGGGGCTACGAGCAGTACTTC. Translation: CASSHGQGGYEQYF.

This clone showed up just once. The gene calls are TRBV6-6 and TRBJ2-5; D is perhaps TRBD2 (6 bases). Trimming left V 3 bases short and J 2 bases short, with 16 bases between. The CDR3 extends over 16 amino acids. The germline gives CDR1 MNHNY, CDR2 SVGAGI (reference sequence). The CDR3 bases are TGTGCCAGCAGTTATCCGGGAGCGCCAGATCAAGAGACCCAGTACTTC. Amino acid sequence: CASSYPGAPDQETQYF.

The J gene is TRBJ2-1, the V gene TRBV6-6; D ambiguous. The V and J ends lost 5 bases and 4 bases respectively, with 15 bases between them. Per germline, CDR1 MNHNY and CDR2 SVGAGI (reference sequence). CDR3 length: 15 amino acids. The chain's CDR3 is CASSTPETGYNEQFF. The CDR3 nucleotides are TGTGCCAGCAGTACCCCTGAGACTGGTTACAATGAGCAGTTCTTC.

The J gene is TRBJ2-3, the V gene TRBV10-2, with 7 nucleotides matching TRBD1. Looked up from germline, CDR1 is WSHSY and CDR2 is SAAADI. V shed 6 bases and J 2 bases; nucleotides not matched to a gene: 5. The CDR3 loop spans 14 amino acids. For the CDR3, the DNA is TGCGCCAGCAGCGAGACAGGGCTCACAGATACGCAGTATTTT. It yields the protein CASSETGLTDTQYF.

The gene calls are TRBV15 and TRBJ2-7; a possible D gene is TRBD2 (6 bases). The CDR3 loop spans 15 amino acids. CDR1 is LNHNV, CDR2 YYDKDF, per germline (reference sequence). Trimming stripped 5 bases from V and 1 base from J, with 15 bases between. CDR3 nucleotides: TGTGCCACCAGCGAAGGGACGGGACTGTCCTACGAGCAGTACTTC. This sequence encodes CATSEGTGLSYEQYF.

The V call is TRBV6-6, the J call TRBJ1-1; D is unclear. Trimming removed 2 bases at V and 7 bases at J, with 11 bases between. CDR1 is MNHNY and CDR2 is SVGAGI in the germline V gene (reference sequence). The CDR3 has 13 amino acids. CDR3 nucleotide sequence: TGTGCCAGCAGTTACCCGAGCGAGTTTGAAGCTTTCTTT. Translating it yields CASSYPSEFEAFF.

A few counts support this clone. Different DNA sequences within this sample yield the same CDR3. This chain connects TRBV9 to TRBJ1-5; D is unresolved. The germline CDR1 and CDR2 sequences are SGDLS and YYNGEE. The CDR3 spans 13 residues. Between the trimmed V and J ends, which lost 2 bases and 5 bases, there was a span of 8 bases. The CDR3 nucleotides are TGTGCCAGCAGCGTGGGCGGATATCAGCCCCAGCATTTT. It is translated as CASSVGGYQPQHF.

In this sample, this clone turned up once. The rearrangement joins TRBV6-5 to TRBJ2-1; D might be TRBD2 (7 bases). The CDR3 sequence is 15 residues long. Germline loops: CDR1 MNHEY, CDR2 SVGAGI. The V and J ends lost 0 bases and 8 bases respectively, with 14 bases between them. CDR3 sequence: CASSYSRTGGDEQFF. CDR3 nucleotides: TGTGCCAGCAGTTACTCTAGGACGGGGGGCGATGAGCAGTTCTTC.